Below, 27 T cell receptor beta chains from the same sample are listed, as sequenced in a study of blood T cell repertoires in COVID-19. Using immunoSEQ multiplex PCR, the repertoire was profiled, and TCRdb retains in-frame clones only, with some absent. The sample lists some 150,000 clones; approximately 85% were seen once. Material: peripheral blood. These receptors were obtained from a human donor with acute or convalescent COVID-19. The donor label of this sample is uncertain.

As regards this clone: Within the sample, other DNA sequences also encode this same CDR3. The chain has TRBV30 and TRBJ1-2; D is ambiguous. The germline V and J ends were trimmed by 0 bases and 0 bases, with 5 bases remaining between them. The length of the CDR3 is 13 residues. Germline V gene sequence: CDR1 GTSNPN, CDR2 SVGIG (reference sequence). CDR3 in DNA: TGTGCCTGGAGTGTGGAGGCTAACTATGGCTACACCTTC. Translating it yields CAWSVEANYGYTF.

V gene TRBV18 combines with J gene TRBJ1-2; 7 nucleotides line up with TRBD1. CDR3 size: 16 residues. The germline V gene encodes CDR1 KGHSH and CDR2 LQKENI. Trimming at V came to 1 base and at J to 3 bases, leaving 8 bases not matched to a gene. CDR3 nucleotides: TGTGCCAGCTCACCACTAGAGACAGGGACCGACTATGGCTACACCTTC. It is translated as CASSPLETGTDYGYTF.

The chain carries TRBV5-1 and TRBJ2-5, with a tentative D call TRBD2 (7 bases). Germline CDR1 and CDR2: SGHRS and YFSETQ. Trimming cost V 2 bases and J 5 bases, with 13 bases left between them. The CDR3 covers 14 residues. Here the CDR3 reads CASSLGGAVETQYF. The CDR3 region has the DNA TGCGCCAGCAGCTTAGGGGGGGCAGTGGAGACCCAGTACTTC.

The gene calls are TRBV5-8 and TRBJ2-5; tentatively, D is TRBD1 (6 bases). Germline V gives CDR1 SGHTS, CDR2 YDEGEE. The CDR3 spans 14 residues. Trimming cost V 3 bases and J 5 bases, with 14 bases left between them. The CDR3 reads CASSSRQARETQYF. CDR3 nucleotides: TGTGCCAGCAGCTCCAGACAGGCAAGGGAGACCCAGTACTTC.

The chain has TRBV18 and TRBJ2-7, with D perhaps TRBD1 (5 bases). Germline CDR1 and CDR2: KGHSH and LQKENI. The CDR3 runs 14 residues. Trimming took off 4 bases at V and 7 bases at J, with 17 bases between the two ends. The DNA of the CDR3 is TGTGCCAGCTCACTCCGTGAGGACACTGGAGAGCAGTACGTC. Its translation: CASSLREDTGEQYV.

The CDR3 is CASSAGQASNQPQHF. CDR3 bases: TGTGCCAGCAGCGCCGGACAGGCTAGCAATCAGCCCCAGCATTTT. The V call is TRBV7-2, the J call TRBJ1-5, with 7 bases lining up with TRBD1. Looked up from germline, CDR1 is SGHTA and CDR2 is FQGNSA. The CDR3 length is 15 residues. Trimming at V came to 5 bases and at J to 0 bases, leaving 4 bases not matched to a gene. The entire variable domain, with the rest obtained from reference TRBV7-2 and TRBJ1-5, is as follows: GAGVSQSPSNKVTEKGKDVELRCDPISGHTALYWYRQSLGQGLEFLIYFQGNSAPDKSGLPSDRFSAERTGGSVSTLTIQRTQQEDSAVYLCASSAGQASNQPQHFGDGTRLSIL.

This chain connects TRBV3-1 (or the pseudogene TRBV3-2) to TRBJ1-1; TRBD1 is a possible D gene (5 bases). Germline CDR1 LGHDT, CDR2 YNNKEL (reference sequence). V was shortened by 3 bases and J by 1 base, with 18 bases between the two germline ends. CDR3 length: 17 residues. The CDR3 DNA is TGTGCCAGCAGCCAGTCCCAGGAGGGGATGAGGAACACTGAAGCTTTCTTT. Its translation: CASSQSQEGMRNTEAFF.

The CDR3 DNA follows: TGTGCCAGCTCTAAAAAAATATTGGGCAATCAGCCCCAGCATTTT. Translating it yields CASSKKILGNQPQHF. This chain joins TRBV6-5 and TRBJ1-5; D not resolved. The CDR3 contains 15 residues. Per germline, CDR1 MNHEY and CDR2 SVGAGI. Trimming left V 8 bases short and J 2 bases short, with 16 bases between.

This chain connects TRBV19 to TRBJ1-2, with D perhaps matching TRBD1 (6 bases). Trimming shortened V by 6 bases and J by 3 bases, and 14 bases separated the two germline ends. The germline gives CDR1 LNHDA, CDR2 SQIVND (reference sequence). The length of the CDR3 is 14 residues. The CDR3 spells CASRTLQGDYGYTF. The CDR3 DNA reads TGTGCCAGTAGAACACTACAGGGAGACTATGGCTACACCTTC.

The chain links TRBV6-5 to TRBJ1-2; D might be TRBD1 (6 bases). The germline V gene encodes CDR1 MNHEY and CDR2 SVGAGI. V lost 6 bases, J lost 3 bases, and 11 bases lay in between. CDR3 length: 13 amino acids. CDR3 in DNA: TGTGCCAGCAGCTCGGGACAAGACTATGGCTACACCTTC. This translates into CASSSGQDYGYTF.

This chain joins TRBV6-5 and TRBJ2-7, with D unresolved. This CDR3 has 14 residues. V lost 6 bases and J lost 0, with 12 bases in between. In germline, CDR1 is MNHEY, CDR2 SVGAGI. Written as DNA, the CDR3 is TGTGCCAGCAGCTTAGACTGGATCTCCTACGAGCAGTACTTC. It encodes CASSLDWISYEQYF.

The chain uses TRBV7-9 and TRBJ1-4; D might be TRBD1 (6 bases). Germline CDR1 and CDR2: SEHNR and FQNEAQ (reference sequence). This CDR3 spans 14 amino acids. Trimming left V 2 bases short and J 8 bases short, with 12 bases between. CDR3 in amino acids: CASSLLGAREKLFF. For the CDR3, the DNA is TGTGCCAGCAGCTTACTGGGGGCGCGAGAAAAACTGTTTTTT.

The chain has TRBV7-9 and TRBJ1-4; possible D gene TRBD1, 5 bases. Trimming pared 6 bases from V and 12 bases from J, leaving 20 bases between. The CDR3 is made up of 14 amino acids. Germline V CDR1 and CDR2: SEHNR, FQNEAQ (reference sequence). This CDR3 reads CASRSQGGIGELFF. The CDR3 nucleotides are TGTGCCAGCAGGTCGCAGGGTGGGATTGGTGAACTGTTTTTT. Based on the CDR3 plus reference TRBV7-9 and TRBJ1-4, the full variable domain is DTGVSQNPRHKITKRGQNVTFRCDPISEHNRLYWYRQTLGQGPEFLTYFQNEAQLEKSRLLSDRFSAERPKGSFSTLEIQRTEQGDSAMYLCASRSQGGIGELFFGSGTQLSVL.

The chain is built from TRBV7-2 and TRBJ2-3; 8 positions match TRBD1. V shed 5 bases and J 7 bases; nucleotides not matched to a gene: 8. This CDR3 contains 14 residues. From germline, CDR1 is SGHTA and CDR2 FQGNSA. CDR3 DNA: TGTGCCAGCAGCGCCGGACAGGGACCCTATACGCAGTATTTT. Translating gives CASSAGQGPYTQYF. Using reference TRBV7-2 and TRBJ2-3 for the parts outside the CDR3, the full variable domain is GAGVSQSPSNKVTEKGKDVELRCDPISGHTALYWYRQSLGQGLEFLIYFQGNSAPDKSGLPSDRFSAERTGGSVSTLTIQRTQQEDSAVYLCASSAGQGPYTQYFGPGTRLTVL.

The chain employs TRBV7-3 and TRBJ2-5, with a tentative D call TRBD1 (6 bases). This CDR3 has 13 amino acids. Germline lookup yields CDR1 SGHTA and CDR2 FQGTGA. V lost 3 bases and J 3 bases, leaving 8 bases between the germline ends. The CDR3 coding sequence is TGTGCCAGCAGCTTCTCAGGGGAAGAGACCCAGTACTTC. This encodes CASSFSGEETQYF.

V gene TRBV5-6 combines with J gene TRBJ1-6; 8 bases agree with TRBD1. The germline CDR1 and CDR2 sequences are SGHDT and YYEEEE. The ends lost 4 bases at V and 8 bases at J; junction bases unmatched: 2. This CDR3 comprises 13 residues. CDR3 residues: CASSPDRDSPLHF. CDR3 sequence (DNA): TGTGCCAGCAGCCCGGACAGGGATTCACCCCTCCACTTT.

The table lists this clone with a count of one. The chain links TRBV12-3 or TRBV12-4 to TRBJ2-7, with TRBD1 matching 8 bases. The CDR3 is 13 amino acids. V was clipped by 5 bases and J by 7 bases; unmatched bases: 7. This CDR3 reads CASSRDRIYEQYV. Written as DNA, the CDR3 is TGTGCCAGCAGTAGGGACAGGATTTATGAGCAGTACGTC.

This clone was recorded a few times. The J gene is TRBJ1-5, the V gene TRBV6-6; 9 nucleotides line up with TRBD1. Germline-derived CDR1 and CDR2 are MNHNY and SVGAGI (reference sequence). This CDR3 contains 16 residues. Losses at the gene ends were 6 bases for V and 0 bases for J; bases not matched to a gene: 6. This CDR3 reads CASRPGTGPSNQPQHF. In DNA, the CDR3 is TGTGCCAGCAGACCCGGGACAGGGCCTAGCAATCAGCCCCAGCATTTT.

The V and J genes are TRBV30 and TRBJ2-2; maybe TRBD1 (6 bases). The length of the CDR3 is 14 residues. Trimming removed 2 bases from V and 4 bases from J, with 11 bases in between. The germline V gene has CDR1 GTSNPN and CDR2 SVGIG (reference sequence). The CDR3 sequence: CAWSRGRGTGELFF. CDR3 bases: TGTGCCTGGAGTAGGGGCAGGGGCACCGGGGAGCTGTTTTTT.

The V call is TRBV7-6, the J call TRBJ1-1; possibly TRBD1 for D (5 bases). The ends were cut back, 5 bases at V and 0 bases at J, with 10 bases in the middle. The V gene's germline CDR1 is SGHVS and CDR2 FNYEAQ. The CDR3 covers 14 residues. Here the CDR3 DNA reads TGTGCCAGCAGCCCTGACAGAATGAACACTGAAGCTTTCTTT. As protein: CASSPDRMNTEAFF.

The J gene is TRBJ2-7, the V gene TRBV15; D is possibly TRBD1 (6 bases). Trimming cost V 1 base and J 2 bases, with 12 bases left between them. Germline CDR1 and CDR2: LNHNV and YYDKDF (reference sequence). The CDR3 contains 15 residues. CDR3 in amino acids: CATSRVVRGAYEQYV. DNA for the CDR3: TGTGCCACCAGCAGAGTCGTCAGGGGTGCCTACGAGCAGTACGTC.

This chain connects TRBV5-1 to TRBJ2-5; TRBD2 matches 10 bases. After removal of 5 bases from V and 5 bases from J, the junction contained 3 bases not matched to a gene. Germline CDR1 is SGHRS and CDR2 is YFSETQ. The CDR3 has 13 residues. CDR3 nucleotides: TGCGCCAGCAGAGCTAGCGGGGGTGAGACCCAGTACTTC. Residues: CASRASGGETQYF.

The J gene is TRBJ2-1, the V gene TRBV4-1, with 11 positions matching TRBD2. Germline V lookup: CDR1 MGHRA, CDR2 YSYEKL. V lost 2 bases to trimming and J lost 4 bases; unmatched junction nucleotides: 4. CDR3 length: 16 amino acids. The CDR3 DNA reads TGCGCCAGCAGCCAACAGACTAGCGGGGTATACAATGAGCAGTTCTTC. This translates into CASSQQTSGVYNEQFF.

The genes are TRBV19 and TRBJ1-5, with unresolved D. Germline V gene data show CDR1 as LNHDA and CDR2 as SQIVND (reference sequence). The CDR3 consists of 15 residues. The ends were cut back, 4 bases at V and 2 bases at J, with 12 bases in the middle. CDR3 sequence: CASSTRTGGNQPQHF. The CDR3 region has the DNA TGTGCCAGTAGTACCCGGACCGGGGGCAATCAGCCCCAGCATTTT.

The chain is built from TRBV18 and TRBJ1-1, with D tentatively TRBD1 (5 bases). CDR3 size: 14 residues. V lost 3 bases to trimming and J lost 2 bases, with 10 bases between them. Germline V CDR1 and CDR2: KGHSH, LQKENI. In nucleotides, the CDR3 is TGTGCCAGCTCACCCCAGACAGAAAACACTGAAGCTTTCTTT. Its protein is CASSPQTENTEAFF.

This chain connects TRBV7-2 to TRBJ2-1; TRBD2 matches 12 bases. Per the germline V gene, CDR1 is SGHTA and CDR2 is FQGNSA. The trim removed 1 base at V and 3 bases at J, leaving 1 base unmatched. This CDR3 has 16 amino acids. DNA for the CDR3: TGTGCCAGCAGCTTAGAACTAGCGGGGGGCTACAATGAGCAGTTCTTC. It yields the protein CASSLELAGGYNEQFF.

This chain joins TRBV3-1 (or the pseudogene TRBV3-2) and TRBJ1-2; D unresolved. V lost 1 base and J 1 base, leaving 7 bases between the germline ends. Germline V gives CDR1 LGHDT, CDR2 YNNKEL (reference sequence). There are 14 residues in the CDR3. The CDR3 spells CASSQADFNYGYTF. The CDR3 region has the DNA TGTGCCAGCAGCCAAGCGGACTTTAACTATGGCTACACCTTC.